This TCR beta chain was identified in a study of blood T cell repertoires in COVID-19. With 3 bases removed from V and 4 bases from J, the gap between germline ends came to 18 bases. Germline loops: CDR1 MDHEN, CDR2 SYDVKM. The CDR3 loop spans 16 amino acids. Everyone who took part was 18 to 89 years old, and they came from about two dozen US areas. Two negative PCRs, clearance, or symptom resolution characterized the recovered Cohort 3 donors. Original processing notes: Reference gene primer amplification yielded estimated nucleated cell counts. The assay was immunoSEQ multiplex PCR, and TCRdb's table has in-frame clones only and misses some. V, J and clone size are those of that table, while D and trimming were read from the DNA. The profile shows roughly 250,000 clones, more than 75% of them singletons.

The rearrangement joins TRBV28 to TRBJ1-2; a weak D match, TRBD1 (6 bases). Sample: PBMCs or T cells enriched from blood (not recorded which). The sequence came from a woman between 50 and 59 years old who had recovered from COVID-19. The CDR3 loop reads CASSLGARDKTYGYTF. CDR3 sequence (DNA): TGTGCCAGCAGTTTGGGGGCACGGGACAAAACCTATGGCTACACCTTC.